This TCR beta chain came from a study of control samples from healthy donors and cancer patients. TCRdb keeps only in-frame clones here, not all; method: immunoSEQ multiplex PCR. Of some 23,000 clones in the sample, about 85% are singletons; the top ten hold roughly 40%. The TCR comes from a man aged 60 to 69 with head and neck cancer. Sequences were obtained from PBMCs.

This chain's CDR3 is CSGGNGEANEAFF. CDR3 in DNA: TGCAGCGGGGGGAACGGGGAAGCTAACGAAGCTTTCTTT. The genes are TRBV29-1 and TRBJ1-1; the D gene is possibly TRBD1 (5 bases). V dropped 7 bases and J dropped 8 bases, with 20 bases sitting between them. Germline V CDR1 and CDR2: SQVTM, ANQGSEA. This CDR3 is 13 amino acids long. Based on the CDR3 plus reference TRBV29-1 and TRBJ1-1, the full variable domain is SAVISQKPSRDICQRGTSLTIQCQVDSQVTMMFWYRQQPGQSLTLIATANQGSEATYESGFVIDKFPISRPNLTFSTLTVSNMSPEDSSIYLCSGGNGEANEAFFGQGTRLTVV.